Below are 9 T cell receptor beta chains sequenced from a single sample in a study of T cells in Graves' hyperthyroidism and ophthalmopathy. What was amplified from RNA transcripts were TCR beta CDR3 regions. When the TCR CDR3 underwent first-round RT-PCR, the HTBI primer set was used. TCRdb re-derived calls from the multiplex PCR reads in MiXCR, one entry per CDR3 protein. This sample yields roughly 380,000 distinct CDR3 sequences, of which roughly 15% are seen a single time; around 5.3% belongs to the top ten. The sample was blood. Source of these receptors: a woman between 18 and 29 years old with Graves' hyperthyroidism.

V usage is TRBV9 and J usage is TRBJ1-5, with D maybe TRBD1 (5 bases). The CDR3 extends over 15 amino acids. Germline lookup yields CDR1 SGDLS and CDR2 YYNGEE. V was trimmed by 4 bases and J by 0 bases, leaving 11 bases between them. The CDR3, as DNA: TGTGCCAGCAGCTCCGGGGGGTATAGCAATCAGCCCCAGCATTTT. Translated: CASSSGGYSNQPQHF.

V and J are TRBV19 and TRBJ2-2; 10 bases map to TRBD2. The trim removed 4 bases at V and 6 bases at J, leaving 8 bases unmatched. The germline V gene encodes CDR1 LNHDA and CDR2 SQIVND (reference sequence). This CDR3 spans 16 amino acids. CDR3: CASSSLAGVFPGELFF. CDR3 DNA: TGTGCCAGTAGTAGTCTAGCGGGAGTCTTCCCCGGGGAGCTGTTTTTT. Using reference TRBV19 and TRBJ2-2 for the parts outside the CDR3, the full variable domain is DGGITQSPKYLFRKEGQNVTLSCEQNLNHDAMYWYRQDPGQGLRLIYYSQIVNDFQKGDIAEGYSVSREKKESFPLTVTSAQKNPTAFYLCASSSLAGVFPGELFFGEGSRLTVL.

Many counts were recorded for this clonotype. V gene TRBV6-1 combines with J gene TRBJ2-5, with 8 bases lining up with TRBD2. Germline CDR1 is MNHNS and CDR2 is SASEGT. CDR3 length: 17 amino acids. J gave up 0 bases and V 8 bases, and 14 bases lay outside the gene matches. CDR3 region: CASSGGREVTYQETQYF. The DNA of the CDR3 is TGTGCCAGCTCTGGGGGGCGGGAGGTAACCTACCAAGAGACCCAGTACTTC.

This clonotype came up many times. The chain links TRBV5-8 to TRBJ1-5; a possible D gene is TRBD1 (5 bases). The CDR3 totals 13 residues. CDR1 is SGHTS, CDR2 YDEGEE, per germline. The V end was cut by 5 bases, the J end by 3 bases, with 9 bases between. CDR3 residues: CASRRGNNQPQHF. DNA of the CDR3: TGTGCCAGCAGACGGGGGAACAATCAGCCCCAGCATTTT. The full variable domain, in which reference TRBV5-8 and TRBJ1-5 provide the parts outside the CDR3, is EAGVTQSPTHLIKTRGQQATLRCSPISGHTSVYWYQQALGLGLQFLLWYDEGEERNRGNFPPRFSGRQFPNYSSELNVNALELEDSALYLCASRRGNNQPQHFGDGTRLSIL.

V gene TRBV5-1 combines with J gene TRBJ1-3; D perhaps matches TRBD1 (5 bases). Germline CDR1 and CDR2: SGHRS and YFSETQ. CDR3 length equals 17 residues. The germline V and J ends were trimmed by 2 bases and 0 bases, with 15 bases remaining between them. The CDR3 protein is CASSFGGAANSGNTIYF. For the CDR3, the DNA is TGCGCCAGCAGCTTCGGGGGTGCGGCGAACTCTGGAAACACCATATATTTT.

This clonotype was counted between two and nine times. The chain recombines TRBV7-2 with TRBJ2-5; 8 nucleotides line up with TRBD2. In germline, CDR1 is SGHTA, CDR2 FQGNSA. The V and J ends lost 2 bases and 6 bases, in that order; junction bases with no gene match: 5. The CDR3 loop spans 14 amino acids. Here the CDR3 reads CASSLKRERQTQYF. CDR3 bases: TGTGCCAGCAGCTTAAAGCGGGAGAGGCAGACCCAGTACTTC.

J is TRBJ2-1 and V is TRBV27, with a weak D call TRBD2 (6 bases). The CDR3 is 15 residues long. With 4 bases removed from V and 4 bases from J, the gap between germline ends came to 14 bases. CDR1 is MNHEY and CDR2 is SMNVEV in the germline V gene (reference sequence). This chain's CDR3 is CASSSYRELYNEQFF. The CDR3 region has the DNA TGTGCCAGCAGTTCGTACCGGGAGCTATACAATGAGCAGTTCTTC.

This clonotype was seen repeatedly, ten times or more. V is TRBV7-8 and J is TRBJ2-1; 11 bases agree with TRBD2. Germline-derived CDR1 and CDR2 are SGHVS and FQNEAQ. This CDR3 region has 16 residues. Germline trimming cut 2 bases from V and 4 bases from J; bases unmatched to any gene: 4. CDR3 sequence: CASSLSRLAGYNEQFF. The CDR3 DNA sequence: TGTGCCAGCAGCTTAAGCCGACTAGCGGGGTACAATGAGCAGTTCTTC.

In this sample, this clonotype turned up many times. This chain links TRBV18 with TRBJ1-4; 7 bases match TRBD1. The CDR3 loop spans 14 amino acids. Germline V gene lookup returns CDR1 KGHSH and CDR2 LQKENI. With V trimmed by 6 bases and J by 6 bases, 7 bases remained unmatched. Here the CDR3 DNA reads TGTGCCAGCTCTCCCCGGGACAGAGATGAAAAACTGTTTTTT. Protein sequence: CASSPRDRDEKLFF.